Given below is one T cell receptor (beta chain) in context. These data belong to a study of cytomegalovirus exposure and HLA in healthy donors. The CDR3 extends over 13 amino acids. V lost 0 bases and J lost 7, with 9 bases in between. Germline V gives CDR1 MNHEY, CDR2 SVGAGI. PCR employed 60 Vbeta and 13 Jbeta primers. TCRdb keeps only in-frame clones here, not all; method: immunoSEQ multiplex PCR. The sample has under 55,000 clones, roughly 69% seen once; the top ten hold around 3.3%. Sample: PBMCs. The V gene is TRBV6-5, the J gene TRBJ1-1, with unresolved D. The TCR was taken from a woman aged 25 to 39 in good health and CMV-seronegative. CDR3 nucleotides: TGTGCCAGCAGTTACTCGGCCGGGAATGAAGCTTTCTTT. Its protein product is CASSYSAGNEAFF.